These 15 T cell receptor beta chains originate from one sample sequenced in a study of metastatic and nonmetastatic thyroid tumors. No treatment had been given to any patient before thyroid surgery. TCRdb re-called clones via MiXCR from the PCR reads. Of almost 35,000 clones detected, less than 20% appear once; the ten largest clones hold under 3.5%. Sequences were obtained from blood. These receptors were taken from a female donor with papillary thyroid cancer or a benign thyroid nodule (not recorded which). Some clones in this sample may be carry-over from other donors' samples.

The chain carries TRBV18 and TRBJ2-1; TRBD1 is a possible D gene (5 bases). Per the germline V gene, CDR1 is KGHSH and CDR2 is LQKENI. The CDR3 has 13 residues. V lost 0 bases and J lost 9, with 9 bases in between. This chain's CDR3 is CASSPPLRGEQFF. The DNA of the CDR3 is TGTGCCAGCTCACCACCGTTAAGGGGTGAGCAGTTCTTC.

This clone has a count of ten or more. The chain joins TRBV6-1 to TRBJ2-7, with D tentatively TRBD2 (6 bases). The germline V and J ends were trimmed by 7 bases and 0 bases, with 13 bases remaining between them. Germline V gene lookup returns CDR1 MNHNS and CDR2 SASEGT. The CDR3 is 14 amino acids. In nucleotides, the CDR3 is TGTGCCAGCAAGAGCGGGTTCGTCTCCTACGAGCAGTACTTC. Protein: CASKSGFVSYEQYF.

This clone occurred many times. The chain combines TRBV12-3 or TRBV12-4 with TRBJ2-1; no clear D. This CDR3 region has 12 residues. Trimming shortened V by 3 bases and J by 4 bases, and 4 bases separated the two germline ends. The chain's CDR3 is CASSFLYNEQFF. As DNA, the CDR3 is TGTGCCAGCAGTTTCTTATACAATGAGCAGTTCTTC.

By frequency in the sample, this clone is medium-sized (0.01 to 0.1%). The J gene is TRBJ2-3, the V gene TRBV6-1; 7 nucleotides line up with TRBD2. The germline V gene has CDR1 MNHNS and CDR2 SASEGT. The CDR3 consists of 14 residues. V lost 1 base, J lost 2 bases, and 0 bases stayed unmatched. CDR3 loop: CASSEGLATDTQYF. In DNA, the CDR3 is TGTGCCAGCAGTGAAGGACTAGCCACAGATACGCAGTATTTT.

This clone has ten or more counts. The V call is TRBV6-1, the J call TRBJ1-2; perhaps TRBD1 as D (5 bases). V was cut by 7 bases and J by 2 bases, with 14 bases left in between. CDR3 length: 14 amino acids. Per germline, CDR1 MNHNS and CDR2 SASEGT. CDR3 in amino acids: CASKTRDGNYGYTF. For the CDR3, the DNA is TGTGCCAGCAAGACCCGGGACGGCAACTATGGCTACACCTTC.

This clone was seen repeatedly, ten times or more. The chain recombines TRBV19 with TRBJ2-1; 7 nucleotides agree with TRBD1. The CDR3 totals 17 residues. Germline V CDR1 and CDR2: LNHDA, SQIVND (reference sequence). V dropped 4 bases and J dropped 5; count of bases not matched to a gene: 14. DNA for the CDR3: TGTGCCAGTAGTACCTTGGACAGGTCAAGCAGTAACAATGAGCAGTTCTTC. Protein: CASSTLDRSSSNNEQFF.

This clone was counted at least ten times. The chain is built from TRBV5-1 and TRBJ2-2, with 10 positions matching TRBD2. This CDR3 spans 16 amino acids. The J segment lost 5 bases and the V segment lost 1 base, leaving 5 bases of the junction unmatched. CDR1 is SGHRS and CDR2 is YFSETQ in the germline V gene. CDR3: CASSLRASGSTGELFF. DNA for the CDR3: TGCGCCAGCAGCTTGAGGGCTAGCGGGAGTACCGGGGAGCTGTTTTTT.

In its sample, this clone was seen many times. The CDR3: CASGLGQGPDTQYF. CDR3 DNA: TGTGCCAGCGGTCTGGGACAGGGACCAGATACGCAGTATTTT. This sequence joins TRBV6-1 and TRBJ2-3, with 9 bases fitting TRBD1. The V and J ends lost 8 bases and 4 bases, in that order; junction bases with no gene match: 7. The CDR3 extends over 14 amino acids. Germline V CDR1 and CDR2: MNHNS, SASEGT.

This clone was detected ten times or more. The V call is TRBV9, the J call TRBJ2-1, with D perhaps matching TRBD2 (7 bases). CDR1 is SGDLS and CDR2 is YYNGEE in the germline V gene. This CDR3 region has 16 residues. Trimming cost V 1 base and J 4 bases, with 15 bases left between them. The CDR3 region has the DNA TGTGCCAGCAGCGTACGAGGACGGGGGGCATACAATGAGCAGTTCTTC. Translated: CASSVRGRGAYNEQFF.

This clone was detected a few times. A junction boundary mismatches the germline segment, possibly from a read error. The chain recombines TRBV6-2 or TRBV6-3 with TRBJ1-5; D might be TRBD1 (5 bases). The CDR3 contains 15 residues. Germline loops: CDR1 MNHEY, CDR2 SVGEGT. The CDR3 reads CASSYRGPEGHPQHF. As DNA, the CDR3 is TGTGCAAGCAGTTACCGGGGACCGGAGGGTCATCCCCAGCATTTT.

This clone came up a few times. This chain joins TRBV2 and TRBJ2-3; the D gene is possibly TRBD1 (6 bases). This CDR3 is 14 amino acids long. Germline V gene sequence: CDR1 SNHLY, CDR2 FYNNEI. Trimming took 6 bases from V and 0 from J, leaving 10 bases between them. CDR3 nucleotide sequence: TGTGCCAGCAGCCGGACAGTTAGCACAGATACGCAGTATTTT. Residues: CASSRTVSTDTQYF.

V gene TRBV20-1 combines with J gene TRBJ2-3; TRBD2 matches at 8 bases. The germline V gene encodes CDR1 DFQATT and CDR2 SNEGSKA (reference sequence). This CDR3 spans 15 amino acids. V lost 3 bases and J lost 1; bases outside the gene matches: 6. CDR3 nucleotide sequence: TGCAGTGCTAGGCCCTCCGGGGGGGGCACAGATACGCAGTATTTT. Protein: CSARPSGGGTDTQYF.

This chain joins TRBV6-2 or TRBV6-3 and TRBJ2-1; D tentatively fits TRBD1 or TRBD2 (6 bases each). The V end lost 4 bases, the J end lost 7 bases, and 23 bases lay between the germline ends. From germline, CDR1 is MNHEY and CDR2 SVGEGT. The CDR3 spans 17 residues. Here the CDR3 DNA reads TGTGCCAGCAGTTGGAGGGGGGCTAGAGGGAGTAGGAATGAGCAGTTCTTC. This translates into CASSWRGARGSRNEQFF.

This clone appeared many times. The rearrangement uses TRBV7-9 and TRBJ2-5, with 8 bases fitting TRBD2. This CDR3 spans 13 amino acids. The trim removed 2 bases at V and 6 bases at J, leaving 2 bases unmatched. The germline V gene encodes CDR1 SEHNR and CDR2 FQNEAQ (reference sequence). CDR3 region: CASSLSGSQTQYF. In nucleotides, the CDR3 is TGTGCCAGCAGCTTAAGCGGGAGCCAGACCCAGTACTTC.

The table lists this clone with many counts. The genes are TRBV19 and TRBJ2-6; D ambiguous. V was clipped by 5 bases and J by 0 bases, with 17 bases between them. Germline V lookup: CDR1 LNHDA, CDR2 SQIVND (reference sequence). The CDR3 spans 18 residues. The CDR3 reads CASSPNKGGLSGANVLTF. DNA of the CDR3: TGTGCCAGTAGTCCAAATAAGGGTGGGCTCTCTGGGGCCAACGTCCTGACTTTC.